Included here is one T cell receptor beta chain sequence, with context. The sample comes from a study of blood T cell repertoires in COVID-19. For the study at large: From the United States, Italy and Spain came samples of acute and convalescent COVID-19. PBMCs, B-cell-depleted T cells, or T cells provided the cDNA or gDNA that made up the material.

The V gene lost 4 bases and the J gene lost 1 base, with 17 bases spanning the gap. Germline V gene data show CDR1 as SGDLS and CDR2 as YYNGEE. The length of the CDR3 is 16 residues. How the authors handled the data: From reference gene primer amplification, estimates of nucleated cell counts were derived. Profiled with immunoSEQ multiplex PCR; TCRdb holds only in-frame clones, not every one. That table furnishes V, J and clone size, whereas the DNA furnished D and trimming. The repertoire includes about 120,000 clones, about 85% of them detected once, and roughly 27% sits in the top ten. This TCR was recovered from an elderly woman with acute or convalescent COVID-19. The chain has TRBV9 and TRBJ1-1, with a weak D call TRBD1 (5 bases). Sequencing was performed on peripheral blood. The CDR3 sequence is CASSLQRGNPNTEAFF. For the CDR3, the DNA is TGTGCCAGCAGCCTTCAAAGGGGTAATCCGAACACTGAAGCTTTCTTT.